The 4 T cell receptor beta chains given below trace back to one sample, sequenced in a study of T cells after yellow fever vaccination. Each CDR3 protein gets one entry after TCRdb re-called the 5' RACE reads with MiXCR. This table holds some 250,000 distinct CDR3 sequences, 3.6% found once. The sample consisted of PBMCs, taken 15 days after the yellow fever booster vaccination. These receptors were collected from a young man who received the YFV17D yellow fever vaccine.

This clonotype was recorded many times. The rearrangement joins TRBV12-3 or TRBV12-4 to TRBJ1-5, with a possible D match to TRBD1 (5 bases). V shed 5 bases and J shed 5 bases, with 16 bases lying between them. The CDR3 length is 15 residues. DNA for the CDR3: TGTGCCAGCAGTCCTACACCAGAGGGGTATCAGCCCCAGCATTTT. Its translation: CASSPTPEGYQPQHF.

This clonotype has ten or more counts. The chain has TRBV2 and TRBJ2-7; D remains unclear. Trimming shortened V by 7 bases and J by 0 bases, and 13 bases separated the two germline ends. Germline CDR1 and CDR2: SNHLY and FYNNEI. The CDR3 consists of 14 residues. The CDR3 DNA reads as TGTGCCAGCAACCTACCGGGCCCCTCCTACGAGCAGTACTTC. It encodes CASNLPGPSYEQYF.

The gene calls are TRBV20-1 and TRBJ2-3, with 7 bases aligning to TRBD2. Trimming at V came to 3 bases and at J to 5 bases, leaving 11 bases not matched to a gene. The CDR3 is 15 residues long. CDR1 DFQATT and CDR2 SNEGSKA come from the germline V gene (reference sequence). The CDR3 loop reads CSARGLWGGRDTQYF. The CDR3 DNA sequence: TGCAGTGCTAGGGGCCTTTGGGGAGGGAGAGATACGCAGTATTTT.

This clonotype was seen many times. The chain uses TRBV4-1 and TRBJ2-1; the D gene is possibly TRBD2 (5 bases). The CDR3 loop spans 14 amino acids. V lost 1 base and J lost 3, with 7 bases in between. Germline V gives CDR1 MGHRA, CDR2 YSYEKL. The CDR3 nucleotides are TGCGCCAGCAGCCAAGGGACTCTCTACAATGAGCAGTTCTTC. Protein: CASSQGTLYNEQFF.